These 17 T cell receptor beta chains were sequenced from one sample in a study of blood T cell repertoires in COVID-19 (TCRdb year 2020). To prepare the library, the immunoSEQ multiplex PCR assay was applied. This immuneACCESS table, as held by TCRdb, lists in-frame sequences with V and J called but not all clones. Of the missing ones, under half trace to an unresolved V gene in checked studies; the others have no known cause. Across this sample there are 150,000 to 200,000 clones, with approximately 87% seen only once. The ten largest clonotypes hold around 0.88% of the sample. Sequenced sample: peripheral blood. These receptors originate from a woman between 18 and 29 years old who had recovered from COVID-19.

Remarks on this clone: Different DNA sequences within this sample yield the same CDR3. CDR3 amino acids: CASSVLGQGTDTQYF. The CDR3 DNA reads as TGTGCCAGCAGCGTATTGGGGCAAGGCACAGATACGCAGTATTTT. The genes are TRBV9 and TRBJ2-3, with D possibly TRBD1 on 5 matching bases. The CDR3 is 15 residues long. Trimming left V 1 base short and J 1 base short, with 10 bases between. In germline, CDR1 is SGDLS, CDR2 YYNGEE.

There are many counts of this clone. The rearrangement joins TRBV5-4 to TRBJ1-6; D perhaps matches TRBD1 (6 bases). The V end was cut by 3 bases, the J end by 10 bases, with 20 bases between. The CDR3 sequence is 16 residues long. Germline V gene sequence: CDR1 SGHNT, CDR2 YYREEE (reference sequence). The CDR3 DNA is TGTGCCAGCAGCTATCGGACAGTCCCAGGGACCTCACCCCTCCACTTT. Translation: CASSYRTVPGTSPLHF.

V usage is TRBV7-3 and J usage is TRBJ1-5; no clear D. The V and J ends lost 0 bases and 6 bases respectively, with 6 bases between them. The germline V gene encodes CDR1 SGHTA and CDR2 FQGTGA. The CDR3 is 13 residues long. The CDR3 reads CASSLTRGQPQHF. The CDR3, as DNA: TGTGCCAGCAGCTTAACACGAGGTCAGCCCCAGCATTTT.

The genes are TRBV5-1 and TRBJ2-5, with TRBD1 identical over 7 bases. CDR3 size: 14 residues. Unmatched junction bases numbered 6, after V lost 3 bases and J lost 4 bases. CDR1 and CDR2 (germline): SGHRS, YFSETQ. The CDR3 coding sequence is TGCGCCAGCAGCTCCAGACAGGGTACAGAGACCCAGTACTTC. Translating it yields CASSSRQGTETQYF.

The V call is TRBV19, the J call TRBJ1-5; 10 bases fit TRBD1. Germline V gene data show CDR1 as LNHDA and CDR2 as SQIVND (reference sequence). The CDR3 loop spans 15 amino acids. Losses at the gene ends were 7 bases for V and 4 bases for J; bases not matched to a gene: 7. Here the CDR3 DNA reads TGTGCCAGTATAACCGGGACAGGGGCTAATCAGCCCCAGCATTTT. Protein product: CASITGTGANQPQHF.

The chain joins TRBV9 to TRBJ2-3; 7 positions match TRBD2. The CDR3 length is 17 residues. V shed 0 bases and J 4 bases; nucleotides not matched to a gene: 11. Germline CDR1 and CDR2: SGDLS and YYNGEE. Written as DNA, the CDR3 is TGTGCCAGCAGCGTAGGGTCGGGGCGGGAGTCTGCAGATACGCAGTATTTT. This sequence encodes CASSVGSGRESADTQYF.

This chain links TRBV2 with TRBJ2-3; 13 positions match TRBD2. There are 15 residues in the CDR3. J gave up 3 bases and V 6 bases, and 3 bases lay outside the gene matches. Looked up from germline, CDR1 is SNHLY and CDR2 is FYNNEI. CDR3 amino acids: CASRETSGRTDTQYF. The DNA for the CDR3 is TGTGCCAGCAGAGAGACTAGCGGGAGGACAGATACGCAGTATTTT. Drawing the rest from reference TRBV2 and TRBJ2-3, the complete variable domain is EPEVTQTPSHQVTQMGQEVILRCVPISNHLYFYWYRQILGQKVEFLVSFYNNEISEKSEIFDDQFSVERPDGSNFTLKIRSTKLEDSAMYFCASRETSGRTDTQYFGPGTRLTVL.

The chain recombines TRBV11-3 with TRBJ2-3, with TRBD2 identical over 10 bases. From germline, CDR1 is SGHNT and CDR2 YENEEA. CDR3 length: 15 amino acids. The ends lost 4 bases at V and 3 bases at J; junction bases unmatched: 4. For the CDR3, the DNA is TGTGCCAGCAGCTCCTATAGCGGGGGGACAGATACGCAGTATTTT. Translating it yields CASSSYSGGTDTQYF. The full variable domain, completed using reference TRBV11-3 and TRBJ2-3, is EAGVVQSPRYKIIEKKQPVAFWCNPISGHNTLYWYLQNLGQGPELLIRYENEEAVDDSQLPKDRFSAERLKGVDSTLKIQPAELGDSAVYLCASSSYSGGTDTQYFGPGTRLTVL.

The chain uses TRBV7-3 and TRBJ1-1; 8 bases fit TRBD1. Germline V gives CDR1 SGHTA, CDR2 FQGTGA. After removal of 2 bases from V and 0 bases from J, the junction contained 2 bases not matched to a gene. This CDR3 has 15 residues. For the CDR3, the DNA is TGTGCCAGCAGCTTAGGACAGGGTTTGAACACTGAAGCTTTCTTT. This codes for CASSLGQGLNTEAFF.

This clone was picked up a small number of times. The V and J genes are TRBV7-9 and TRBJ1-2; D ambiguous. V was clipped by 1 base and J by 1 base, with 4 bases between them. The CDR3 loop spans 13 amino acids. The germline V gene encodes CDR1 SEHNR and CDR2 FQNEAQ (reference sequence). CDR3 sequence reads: CASSLDGNYGYTF. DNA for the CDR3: TGTGCCAGCAGCTTAGACGGTAACTATGGCTACACCTTC.

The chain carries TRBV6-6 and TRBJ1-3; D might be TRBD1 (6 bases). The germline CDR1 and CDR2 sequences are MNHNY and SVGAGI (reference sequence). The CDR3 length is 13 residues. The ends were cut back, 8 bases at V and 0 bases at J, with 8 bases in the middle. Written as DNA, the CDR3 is TGTGCCAGCGCGACAGGCTCTGGAAACACCATATATTTT. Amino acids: CASATGSGNTIYF.

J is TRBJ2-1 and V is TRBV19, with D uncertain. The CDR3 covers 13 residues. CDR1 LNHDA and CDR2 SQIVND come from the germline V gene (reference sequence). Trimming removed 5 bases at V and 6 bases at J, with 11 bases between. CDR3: CASSGPISNEQFF. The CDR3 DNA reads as TGTGCCAGTAGTGGGCCCATCAGCAATGAGCAGTTCTTC.

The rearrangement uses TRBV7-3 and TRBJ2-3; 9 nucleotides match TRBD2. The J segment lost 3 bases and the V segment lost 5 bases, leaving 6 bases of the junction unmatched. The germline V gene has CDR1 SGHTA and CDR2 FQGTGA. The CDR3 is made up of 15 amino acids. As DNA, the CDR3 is TGTGCCAGCAGCCCGATAGCGGGGGCGACAGATACGCAGTATTTT. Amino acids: CASSPIAGATDTQYF. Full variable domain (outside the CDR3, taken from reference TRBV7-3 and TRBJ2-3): GAGVSQTPSNKVTEKGKYVELRCDPISGHTALYWYRQSLGQGPEFLIYFQGTGAADDSGLPNDRFFAVRPEGSVSTLKIQRTERGDSAVYLCASSPIAGATDTQYFGPGTRLTVL.

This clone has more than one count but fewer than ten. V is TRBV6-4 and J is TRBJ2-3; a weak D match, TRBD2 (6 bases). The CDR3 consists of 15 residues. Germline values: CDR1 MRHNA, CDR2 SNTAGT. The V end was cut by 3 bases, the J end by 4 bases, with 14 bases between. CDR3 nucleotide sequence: TGTGCCAGCAGTGAAAGTTCGGGAGCTGCAGATACGCAGTATTTT. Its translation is CASSESSGAADTQYF.

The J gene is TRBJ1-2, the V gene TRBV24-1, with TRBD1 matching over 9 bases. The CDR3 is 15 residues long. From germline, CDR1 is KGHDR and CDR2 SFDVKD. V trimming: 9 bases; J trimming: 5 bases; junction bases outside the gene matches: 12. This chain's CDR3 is CATAKSGDRVYGYTF. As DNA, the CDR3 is TGTGCCACCGCTAAATCAGGGGACAGGGTATATGGCTACACCTTC.

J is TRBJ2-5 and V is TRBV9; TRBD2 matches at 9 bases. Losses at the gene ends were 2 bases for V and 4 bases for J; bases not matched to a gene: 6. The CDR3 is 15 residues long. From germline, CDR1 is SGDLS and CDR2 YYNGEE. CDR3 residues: CASSVSGGPIETQYF. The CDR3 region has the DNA TGTGCCAGCAGCGTGAGCGGGGGGCCTATAGAGACCCAGTACTTC. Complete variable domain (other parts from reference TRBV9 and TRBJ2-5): DSGVTQTPKHLITATGQRVTLRCSPRSGDLSVYWYQQSLDQGLQFLIQYYNGEERAKGNILERFSAQQFPDLHSELNLSSLELGDSALYFCASSVSGGPIETQYFGPGTRLLVL.

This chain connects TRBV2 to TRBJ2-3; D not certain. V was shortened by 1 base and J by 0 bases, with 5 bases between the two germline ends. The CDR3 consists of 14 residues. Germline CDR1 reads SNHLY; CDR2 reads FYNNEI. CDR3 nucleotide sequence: TGTGCCAGCAGTGAAGGGCTTAGCACAGATACGCAGTATTTT. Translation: CASSEGLSTDTQYF.